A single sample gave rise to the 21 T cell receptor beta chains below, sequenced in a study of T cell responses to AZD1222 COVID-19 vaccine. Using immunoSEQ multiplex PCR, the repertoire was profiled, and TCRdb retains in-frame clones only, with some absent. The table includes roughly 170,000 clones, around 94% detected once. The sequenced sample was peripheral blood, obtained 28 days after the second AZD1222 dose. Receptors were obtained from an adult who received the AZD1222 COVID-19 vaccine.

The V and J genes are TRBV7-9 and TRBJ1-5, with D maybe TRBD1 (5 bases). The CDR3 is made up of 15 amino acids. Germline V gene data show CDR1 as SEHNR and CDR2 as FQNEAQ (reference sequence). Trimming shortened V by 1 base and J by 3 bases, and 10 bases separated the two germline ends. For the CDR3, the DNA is TGTGCCAGCAGCTTAGGCAGGGCCCCCAATCAGCCCCAGCATTTT. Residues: CASSLGRAPNQPQHF.

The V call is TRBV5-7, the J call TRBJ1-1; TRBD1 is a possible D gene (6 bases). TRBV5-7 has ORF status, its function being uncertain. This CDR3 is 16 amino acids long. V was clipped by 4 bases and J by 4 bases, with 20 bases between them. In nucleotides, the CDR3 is TGTGCCAGCAGCCCGACAACCCCTACAGGGCCCACTGAAGCTTTCTTT. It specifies CASSPTTPTGPTEAFF.

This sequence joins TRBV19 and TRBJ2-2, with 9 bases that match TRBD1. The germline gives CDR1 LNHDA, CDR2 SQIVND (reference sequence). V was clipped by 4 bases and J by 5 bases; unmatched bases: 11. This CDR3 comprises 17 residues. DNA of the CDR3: TGTGCCAGTAGTACGGGACAGGGCCCCCTTGGGACCGGGGAGCTGTTTTTT. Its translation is CASSTGQGPLGTGELFF. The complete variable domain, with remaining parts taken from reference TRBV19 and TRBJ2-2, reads DGGITQSPKYLFRKEGQNVTLSCEQNLNHDAMYWYRQDPGQGLRLIYYSQIVNDFQKGDIAEGYSVSREKKESFPLTVTSAQKNPTAFYLCASSTGQGPLGTGELFFGEGSRLTVL.

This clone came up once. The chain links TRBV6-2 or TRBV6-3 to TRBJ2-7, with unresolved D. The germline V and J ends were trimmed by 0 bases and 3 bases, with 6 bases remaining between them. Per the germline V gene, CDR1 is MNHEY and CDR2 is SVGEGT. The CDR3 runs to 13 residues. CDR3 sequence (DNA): TGTGCCAGCAGTTACTCGGCAATCTACGAGCAGTACTTC. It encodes CASSYSAIYEQYF.

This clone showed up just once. The CDR3 here is CASQRTGTTGNTIYF. DNA for the CDR3: TGTGCCAGCCAGAGGACAGGGACGACTGGAAACACCATATATTTT. The chain links TRBV2 to TRBJ1-3, with 8 bases aligning to TRBD1. Germline lookup yields CDR1 SNHLY and CDR2 FYNNEI. The CDR3 extends over 15 amino acids. Trimming took 8 bases from V and 2 from J; bases not matched to a gene: 8.

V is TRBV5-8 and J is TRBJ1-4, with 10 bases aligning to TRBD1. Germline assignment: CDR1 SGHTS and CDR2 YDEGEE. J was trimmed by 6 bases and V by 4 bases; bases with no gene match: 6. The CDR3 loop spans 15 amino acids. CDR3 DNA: TGTGCCAGCAGCCGACAGGGGGCGCCTTATGAAAAACTGTTTTTT. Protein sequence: CASSRQGAPYEKLFF.

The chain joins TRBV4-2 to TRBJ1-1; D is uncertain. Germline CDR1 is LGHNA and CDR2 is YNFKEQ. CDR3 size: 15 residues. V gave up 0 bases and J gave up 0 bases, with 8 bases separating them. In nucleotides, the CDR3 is TGTGCCAGCAGCCAAGACGCGGGTATGAACACTGAAGCTTTCTTT. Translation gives CASSQDAGMNTEAFF.

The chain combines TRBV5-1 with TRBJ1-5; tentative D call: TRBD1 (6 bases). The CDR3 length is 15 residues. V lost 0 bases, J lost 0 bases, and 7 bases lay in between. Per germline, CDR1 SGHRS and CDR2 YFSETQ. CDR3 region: CASSLAGDSNQPQHF. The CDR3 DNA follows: TGCGCCAGCAGCTTGGCAGGGGATAGCAATCAGCCCCAGCATTTT.

CDR3 in DNA: TGTGCCAGCAGTTATTTGGAGAAGCCCCAGCATTTT. Its translation is CASSYLEKPQHF. The chain has TRBV6-2 or TRBV6-3 and TRBJ1-5; D unresolved. Between the trimmed V and J ends, which lost 3 bases and 8 bases, there was a span of 8 bases. The germline V gene has CDR1 MNHEY and CDR2 SVGEGT. This CDR3 is 12 amino acids long.

CDR3 sequence reads: CASSLGQYSGNTIYF. The CDR3 bases are TGTGCCAGCAGCCTAGGACAGTACTCTGGAAACACCATATATTTT. This chain connects TRBV28 to TRBJ1-3, with a possible D match to TRBD1 (6 bases). The V gene lost 6 bases and the J gene lost 0 bases, with 12 bases spanning the gap. This CDR3 has 15 residues. Germline V gene lookup returns CDR1 MDHEN and CDR2 SYDVKM. Variable domain in full (rest from reference TRBV28 and TRBJ1-3): DVKVTQSSRYLVKRTGEKVFLECVQDMDHENMFWYRQDPGLGLRLIYFSYDVKMKEKGDIPEGYSVSREKKERFSLILESASTNQTSMYLCASSLGQYSGNTIYFGEGSWLTVV.

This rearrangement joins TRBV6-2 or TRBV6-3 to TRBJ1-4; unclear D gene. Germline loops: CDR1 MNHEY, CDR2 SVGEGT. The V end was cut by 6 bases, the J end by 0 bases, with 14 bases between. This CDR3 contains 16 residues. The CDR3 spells CASSSAGRSTNEKLFF. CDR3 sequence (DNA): TGTGCCAGCAGCTCCGCGGGCCGTTCAACTAATGAAAAACTGTTTTTT.

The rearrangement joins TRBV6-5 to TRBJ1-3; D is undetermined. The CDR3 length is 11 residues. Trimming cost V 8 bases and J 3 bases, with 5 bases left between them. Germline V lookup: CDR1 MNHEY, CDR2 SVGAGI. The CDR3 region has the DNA TGTGCCAGCCTAGGTGGAAACACCATATATTTT. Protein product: CASLGGNTIYF.

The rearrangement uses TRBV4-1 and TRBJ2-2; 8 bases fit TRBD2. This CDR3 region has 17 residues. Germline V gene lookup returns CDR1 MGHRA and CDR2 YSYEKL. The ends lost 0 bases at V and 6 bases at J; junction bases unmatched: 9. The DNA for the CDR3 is TGCGCCAGCAGCCAAGATCGGAGCGGGAGCTCCTCCGGGGAGCTGTTTTTT. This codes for CASSQDRSGSSSGELFF.

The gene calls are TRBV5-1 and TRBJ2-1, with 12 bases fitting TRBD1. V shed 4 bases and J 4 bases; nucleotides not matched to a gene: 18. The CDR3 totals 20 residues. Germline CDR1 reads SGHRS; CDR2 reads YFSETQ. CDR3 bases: TGCGCCAGCAGCAGCGGGACAGGGGGCGGCTTATCCGCCAGGTACAATGAGCAGTTCTTC. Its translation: CASSSGTGGGLSARYNEQFF. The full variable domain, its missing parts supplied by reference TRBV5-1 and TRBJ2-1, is KAGVTQTPRYLIKTRGQQVTLSCSPISGHRSVSWYQQTPGQGLQFLFEYFSETQRNKGNFPGRFSGRQFSNSRSEMNVSTLELGDSALYLCASSSGTGGGLSARYNEQFFGPGTRLTVL.

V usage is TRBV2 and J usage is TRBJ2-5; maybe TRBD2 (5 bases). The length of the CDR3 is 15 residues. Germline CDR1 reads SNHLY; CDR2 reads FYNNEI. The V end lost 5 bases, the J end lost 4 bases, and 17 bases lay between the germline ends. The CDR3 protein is CASSLAAAFRETQYF. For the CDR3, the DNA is TGTGCCAGCAGTCTCGCAGCGGCCTTCCGAGAGACCCAGTACTTC.

The CDR3 coding sequence is TGTGCCAGCAGCTTAGTAGGGGGCAATGCGAATTCACCCCTCCACTTT. Translating it yields CASSLVGGNANSPLHF. The chain uses TRBV7-2 and TRBJ1-6, with 7 nucleotides matching TRBD1. After removal of 1 base from V and 7 bases from J, the junction contained 7 bases not matched to a gene. This CDR3 is 16 amino acids long. Germline V gives CDR1 SGHTA, CDR2 FQGNSA.

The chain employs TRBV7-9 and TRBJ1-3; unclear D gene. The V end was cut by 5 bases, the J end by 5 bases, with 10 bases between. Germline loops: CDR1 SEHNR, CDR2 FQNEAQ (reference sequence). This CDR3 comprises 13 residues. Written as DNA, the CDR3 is TGTGCCAGCAGCCCCGAGCGGCGAAACACCATATATTTT. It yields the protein CASSPERRNTIYF.

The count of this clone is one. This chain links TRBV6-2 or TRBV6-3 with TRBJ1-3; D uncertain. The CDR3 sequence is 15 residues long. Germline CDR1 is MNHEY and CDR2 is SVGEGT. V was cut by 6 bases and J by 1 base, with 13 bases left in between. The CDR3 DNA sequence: TGTGCCAGCAGCCTGCGGAGGACTTCTGGAAACACCATATATTTT. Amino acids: CASSLRRTSGNTIYF.

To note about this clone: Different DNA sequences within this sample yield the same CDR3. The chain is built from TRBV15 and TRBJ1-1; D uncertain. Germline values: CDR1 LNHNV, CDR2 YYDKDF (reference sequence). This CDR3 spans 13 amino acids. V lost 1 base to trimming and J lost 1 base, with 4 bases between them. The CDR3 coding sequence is TGTGCCACCAGCAGAGTTGGGAACACTGAAGCTTTCTTT. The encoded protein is CATSRVGNTEAFF.

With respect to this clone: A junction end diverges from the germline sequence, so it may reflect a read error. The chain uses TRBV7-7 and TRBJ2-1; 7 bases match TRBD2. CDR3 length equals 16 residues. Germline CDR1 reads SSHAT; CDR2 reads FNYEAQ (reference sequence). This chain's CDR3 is CASSEIAGGGYNEQFF. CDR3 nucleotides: TGTGCTAGCAGCGAGATCGCTGGGGGGGGGTACAATGAGCAGTTCTTC.

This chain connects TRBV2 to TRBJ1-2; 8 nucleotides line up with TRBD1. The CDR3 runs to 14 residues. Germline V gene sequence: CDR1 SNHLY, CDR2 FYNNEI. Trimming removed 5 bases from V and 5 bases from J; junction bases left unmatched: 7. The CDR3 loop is CASSLGTGSYGYTF. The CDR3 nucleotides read TGTGCCAGCAGTCTTGGGACAGGATCTTATGGCTACACCTTC.